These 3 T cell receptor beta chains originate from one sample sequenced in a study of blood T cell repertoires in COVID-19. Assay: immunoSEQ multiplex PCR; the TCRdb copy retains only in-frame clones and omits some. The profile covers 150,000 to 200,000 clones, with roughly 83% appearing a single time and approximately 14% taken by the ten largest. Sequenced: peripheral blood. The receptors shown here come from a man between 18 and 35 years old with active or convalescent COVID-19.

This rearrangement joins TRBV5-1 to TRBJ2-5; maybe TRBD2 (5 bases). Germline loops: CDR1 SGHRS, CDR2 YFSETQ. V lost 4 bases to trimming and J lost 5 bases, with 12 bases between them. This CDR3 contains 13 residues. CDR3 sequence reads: CASSARVGETQYF. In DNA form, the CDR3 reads TGCGCCAGCAGCGCGCGGGTTGGGGAGACCCAGTACTTC.

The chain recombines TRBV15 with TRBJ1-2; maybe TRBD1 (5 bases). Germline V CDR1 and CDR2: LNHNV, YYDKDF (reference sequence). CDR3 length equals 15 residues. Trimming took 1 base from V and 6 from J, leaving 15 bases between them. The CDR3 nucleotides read TGTGCCACCAGCAGAGGCCGGGGGATGATGGATGGCTACACCTTC. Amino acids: CATSRGRGMMDGYTF.

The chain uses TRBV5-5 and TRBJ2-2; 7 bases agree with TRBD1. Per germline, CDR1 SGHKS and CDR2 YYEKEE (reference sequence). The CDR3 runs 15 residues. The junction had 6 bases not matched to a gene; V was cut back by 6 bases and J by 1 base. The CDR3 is CASTSGTENTGELFF. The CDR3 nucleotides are TGTGCCAGCACCTCCGGGACAGAGAACACCGGGGAGCTGTTTTTT. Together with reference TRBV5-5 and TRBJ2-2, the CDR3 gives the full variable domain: DAGVTQSPTHLIKTRGQQVTLRCSPISGHKSVSWYQQVLGQGPQFIFQYYEKEERGRGNFPDRFSARQFPNYSSELNVNALLLGDSALYLCASTSGTENTGELFFGEGSRLTVL.